This record concerns one TCR beta chain sequence. This sample was included in a study of blood T cell repertoires in COVID-19. The wider study: Samples came from the United States, Italy and Spain, spanning acute and convalescent COVID-19. PBMCs, B-cell-depleted T cells, or T cells were the source of the cDNA or gDNA that made up the material.

J lost 7 bases, V lost 1 base, and 11 bases had no gene match. The CDR3 extends over 16 amino acids. CDR1 and CDR2 from the germline V gene are SGHAT and FQNNGV. Original processing methods: Scientists estimated how many nucleated cells there were by amplifying reference gene primers. TCRdb's copy holds only in-frame clones and misses some; the assay was immunoSEQ multiplex PCR. The V and J calls and the clone size are those of that table, but D and trimming were determined from the DNA. The sample lists around 200,000 clones; roughly 89% were seen once. The receptor was derived from a man between 50 and 59 years old with acute or convalescent COVID-19. The specimen was peripheral blood. The chain uses TRBV11-2 and TRBJ1-1; TRBD1 agrees at 8 bases. Here the CDR3 reads CASSLVGQGAMGEAFF. In DNA, the CDR3 is TGTGCCAGCAGCTTAGTCGGTCAGGGGGCGATGGGTGAAGCTTTCTTT.